This TCR beta chain was profiled in a study of identical twins. Study-level results: Interpretation of the results relied on cross-sectional statistical analysis and not on following the same donors.

The table lists this clonotype with many counts. The antigen remains unidentified. TCRdb itself ran the 5' RACE reads through MiXCR, one entry per CDR3 protein. The sample lists under 300,000 distinct CDR3 sequences; more than 9.5% were seen once. Germline V gene lookup returns CDR1 SGHRS and CDR2 YFSETQ. This CDR3 comprises 13 residues. V was trimmed by 3 bases and J by 1 base, leaving 4 bases between them. These data also featured in a second study, about yellow fever vaccine responses in identical twins.

The TCR comes from a woman aged 18 to 35 in good health. Sequencing was done on a sample of memory (CD45RO+) T cells sorted from blood. V gene TRBV5-1 combines with J gene TRBJ2-2; D is unresolved. CDR3: CASSSENTGELFF. CDR3 sequence (DNA): TGCGCCAGCAGCTCTGAGAACACCGGGGAGCTGTTTTTT.